This TCR beta chain was profiled in a study of blood T cell repertoires in COVID-19. Study information: Acute-phase and convalescent COVID-19 samples originated in the United States, Italy and Spain.

The CDR3 sequence is 14 residues long. Germline CDR1 reads SGHKS; CDR2 reads YYEKEE (reference sequence). Trimming cost V 6 bases and J 2 bases; bases outside gene matches: 7. Authors' analysis steps: Amplification with reference gene primers provided the estimates of nucleated cell counts. The data were produced by immunoSEQ multiplex PCR, yet TCRdb's version contains in-frame clones alone and is incomplete. The V and J calls and clone size come from that table; D and trimming were worked out from the DNA. The sample has approximately 400,000 clones; approximately 90% are singletons. Participants spanned ages about 18 to 90 years and resided in roughly 22 US areas. Exposed study participants had met a COVID-19 case within 2 weeks before entry.

Sequenced input: PBMCs or T cells enriched from blood (not recorded which). The clonotype was recovered from a woman aged 40 to 50 who had been exposed to COVID-19. The rearrangement uses TRBV5-5 and TRBJ1-1; 7 nucleotides agree with TRBD1. CDR3 region: CASTRQGLNTEAFF. For the CDR3, the DNA is TGTGCCAGCACCCGACAGGGCTTAAACACTGAAGCTTTCTTT.